The T cell receptor beta chain described here comes from a study of shared clonotypes between healthy human individuals. Overall study results and limits: Non-shared clonotypes had lower generation probabilities than those shared by all four donors.

Germline-derived CDR1 and CDR2 are LGHNA and YSLEER. Trimming stripped 2 bases from V and 4 bases from J, with 20 bases between. The CDR3 is 18 amino acids. Division of CD4+ cells produced a CD45RA+ naive subset and a CD45RA-negative memory subset. As regards this clone: Its target is unknown.

The study ran the assay at deep level. Researchers divided each subset's genomic DNA evenly across several immunoSEQ plates. Clones were sequenced by immunoSEQ multiplex PCR, and TCRdb holds only the in-frame ones, with some missing. The table includes about 990,000 clones, 78% detected once. The chain combines TRBV4-3 with TRBJ1-4, with D uncertain. Sequenced material: memory CD4+ T cells from PBMCs. Subset given: CD45RA-negative fraction. The sequence derives from a man younger than 30 in good health. Some clones in this sample may be carry-over from other donors' samples. CDR3 bases: TGCGCCAGCAGCCAAACCTATGTCCCCGGGATAGATAATGAAAAACTGTTTTTT. The encoded protein is CASSQTYVPGIDNEKLFF.